Listed below are T cell receptor beta chains from one sample, sequenced in a study of shared clonotypes between healthy human individuals. TCRdb's copy holds only in-frame clones and misses some; the assay was immunoSEQ multiplex PCR. Of approximately 2,000,000 clones listed, about nine tenths are singletons. Sequencing was done on a sample of naive CD4+ T cells from PBMCs. Source of these receptors: a man younger than 30 in good health. Some clones in this sample may be carry-over from other donors' samples. Each CDR3 is given with its conserved first and last residue. The order of the fields is CDR3 length, clone size, D gene, J gene, V gene, CDR3 DNA, CDR3 protein. The D gene is left open where the match is weak. Not all rows give a size; the values are once, few, many and, for expanded clones, a class.

length: 18
size: -
D: -
J: TRBJ2-6
V: TRBV27
DNA: TGTGCCAGCAGAAGAAAAGGACTGACCGAATCTGGGGCCAACGTCCTGACTTTC
CDR3: CASRRKGLTESGANVLTF

length: 15
size: -
D: -
J: TRBJ2-2
V: TRBV7-3
DNA: TGTGCCAGCAGCTTCGGACCAGCGAACACCGGGGAGCTGTTTTTT
CDR3: CASSFGPANTGELFF

length: 12
size: few
D: -
J: TRBJ2-7
V: TRBV5-6
DNA: TGTGCCAGCAGCTTGCTCTCTGGCGAGCAGTACTTC
CDR3: CASSLLSGEQYF

length: 15
size: -
D: TRBD2
J: TRBJ2-1
V: TRBV11-2
DNA: TGTGCCAGCAGCGCTGTAGCGGGGGTTCACAATGAGCAGTTCTTC
CDR3: CASSAVAGVHNEQFF

length: 13
size: -
D: -
J: TRBJ1-2
V: TRBV6-5
DNA: TGTGCCAGCAGTCGGGCCCCTAACTATGGCTACACCTTC
CDR3: CASSRAPNYGYTF

length: 15
size: -
D: -
J: TRBJ1-2
V: TRBV28
DNA: TGTGCCAGCAGTTTCGCGGGAACTACTAACTATGGCTACACCTTC
CDR3: CASSFAGTTNYGYTF

length: 14
size: few
D: -
J: TRBJ1-1
V: TRBV12-5
DNA: TGTGCTAGTGGTTTGCGGTATGGGGTCACTGAAGCTTTCTTT
CDR3: CASGLRYGVTEAFF

length: 17
size: -
D: TRBD1
J: TRBJ1-3
V: TRBV4-2
DNA: TGTGCCAGCAGCCAAGATGCCGGGACAGGTCCTGGAAACACCATATATTTT
CDR3: CASSQDAGTGPGNTIYF

length: 14
size: -
D: TRBD1
J: TRBJ1-4
V: TRBV6-1
DNA: TGTGCCAGCAGTTATACAGGGGCGGATGAAAAACTGTTTTTT
CDR3: CASSYTGADEKLFF

length: 18
size: -
D: TRBD1
J: TRBJ2-6
V: TRBV4-3
DNA: TGCGCCAGCAGCCAAGTTATTACAGGGGGCGCTGGGGCCAACGTCCTGACTTTC
CDR3: CASSQVITGGAGANVLTF

length: 14
size: -
D: -
J: TRBJ1-2
V: TRBV5-1
DNA: TGCGCCAGCAGCTTGGAGGCAGGCCTCTATGGCTACACCTTC
CDR3: CASSLEAGLYGYTF

length: 15
size: -
D: TRBD2
J: TRBJ2-3
V: TRBV7-2
DNA: TGTGCCAGCAGCTCCTTAGCGGGAGTAGGAGATACGCAGTATTTT
CDR3: CASSSLAGVGDTQYF

length: 13
size: -
D: -
J: TRBJ1-4
V: TRBV29-1
DNA: TGCAGCGTTGTCAGGGGCCAGGATGAAAAACTGTTTTTT
CDR3: CSVVRGQDEKLFF

length: 15
size: -
D: -
J: TRBJ2-4
V: TRBV28
DNA: TGTGCCAGCAGTTTGGGGGGTGCCCCGCAAAACATTCAGTACTTC
CDR3: CASSLGGAPQNIQYF

length: 14
size: -
D: -
J: TRBJ2-3
V: TRBV19
DNA: TGTGCCAGTAGAGGGGGATCGAGCACAGATACGCAGTATTTT
CDR3: CASRGGSSTDTQYF

length: 14
size: -
D: -
J: TRBJ1-5
V: TRBV6-6
DNA: TGTGCCAGCAGCCCCGGGACACTAGTAGAGCCCCAGCATTTT
CDR3: CASSPGTLVEPQHF

length: 12
size: -
D: -
J: TRBJ1-4
V: TRBV6-6
DNA: TGTGCCAGCAGTTACTCCGGTGAAAAACTGTTTTTT
CDR3: CASSYSGEKLFF

length: 13
size: -
D: -
J: TRBJ1-2
V: TRBV25-1
DNA: TGTGCCAGCAGTGGCGACAGGCACTATGGCTACACCTTC
CDR3: CASSGDRHYGYTF

length: 16
size: -
D: TRBD2
J: TRBJ2-7
V: TRBV4-2
DNA: TGTGCCAGCAGCCAACGACTAGCGGGAGGAACCTACGAGCAGTACTTC
CDR3: CASSQRLAGGTYEQYF

length: 14
size: -
D: -
J: TRBJ1-2
V: TRBV7-3
DNA: TGCGCCAGCAGCCAAGGGGAGGGGAGAAATGGCTACACCTTC
CDR3: CASSQGEGRNGYTF

length: 16
size: -
D: TRBD1
J: TRBJ1-1
V: TRBV30
DNA: TGTGCCTGGAGTGGACCTTGGGGACAGCCGGGCACTGAAGCTTTCTTT
CDR3: CAWSGPWGQPGTEAFF

length: 15
size: -
D: -
J: TRBJ2-1
V: TRBV14
DNA: TGTGCCAGCAGCCAAGGGGCCTTAATGTACAATGAGCAGTTCTTC
CDR3: CASSQGALMYNEQFF

length: 13
size: -
D: -
J: TRBJ1-1
V: TRBV7-8
DNA: TGTGCCAGCAGCCTCACGGTGAACACTGAAGCTTTCTTT
CDR3: CASSLTVNTEAFF

length: 15
size: -
D: -
J: TRBJ2-7
V: TRBV7-2
DNA: TGTGCCAGCAGCCCCGGGGGCAGCCGAACCTACGAGCAGTACTTC
CDR3: CASSPGGSRTYEQYF

length: 17
size: -
D: TRBD2
J: TRBJ2-1
V: TRBV7-9
DNA: TGTGCCAGCAGCTTTTTCATCGGGACTATCTCCTACAATGAGCAGTTCTTC
CDR3: CASSFFIGTISYNEQFF

length: 13
size: -
D: -
J: TRBJ1-2
V: TRBV11-1
DNA: TGTGCCAGCAGCTTAGGGCAGTACTATGGCTACACCTTC
CDR3: CASSLGQYYGYTF

length: 15
size: -
D: TRBD2
J: TRBJ2-7
V: TRBV10-3
DNA: TGTGCCATCAGTGATGGGGCTAGCGGGGAGCTGGAGCAGTACTTC
CDR3: CAISDGASGELEQYF

length: 14
size: -
D: TRBD2
J: TRBJ2-7
V: TRBV6-5
DNA: TGTGCCAGCAGTCTAGCGGGAGGGCCGAACGAGCAGTACTTC
CDR3: CASSLAGGPNEQYF

length: 11
size: -
D: -
J: TRBJ1-1
V: TRBV28
DNA: TGTGCCAGCACCGGGCAGGGGGAAGCTTTCTTT
CDR3: CASTGQGEAFF

length: 16
size: -
D: TRBD1
J: TRBJ1-2
V: TRBV2
DNA: TGTGCCAGCACCATTGGGACAGGGGGCTCCAACTATGGCTACACCTTC
CDR3: CASTIGTGGSNYGYTF

length: 14
size: -
D: TRBD1
J: TRBJ2-3
V: TRBV5-1
DNA: TGCGCCAGCAGCGAAGGGACAGGGATGGATACGCAGTATTTT
CDR3: CASSEGTGMDTQYF

length: 14
size: -
D: TRBD2
J: TRBJ2-7
V: TRBV7-8
DNA: TGTGCCAGCAGGACTAGCGGGGGATCCTACGAGCAGTACTTC
CDR3: CASRTSGGSYEQYF

length: 17
size: -
D: TRBD1
J: TRBJ1-2
V: TRBV12-5
DNA: TGTGCTAGTGGTTTGGTGGTGCACCGGACAGGTCAAAATGGCTACACCTTC
CDR3: CASGLVVHRTGQNGYTF

length: 15
size: -
D: -
J: TRBJ1-5
V: TRBV7-3
DNA: TGTGCCAGCAGCTTAGGGACACCCAGCAATCAGCCCCAGCATTTT
CDR3: CASSLGTPSNQPQHF

length: 14
size: -
D: -
J: TRBJ1-1
V: TRBV7-3
DNA: TGTGCCAGCAGCTTATACCATGAATACACTGAAGCTTTCTTT
CDR3: CASSLYHEYTEAFF

length: 14
size: -
D: TRBD1
J: TRBJ2-7
V: TRBV18
DNA: TGTGCCAGCTCACCACCGGGACAGGGTGGCGAGCAGTACTTC
CDR3: CASSPPGQGGEQYF

length: 16
size: -
D: -
J: TRBJ1-3
V: TRBV19
DNA: TGTGCCAGTAGTATAGATGGCATCTACTCTGGAAACACCATATATTTT
CDR3: CASSIDGIYSGNTIYF

length: 16
size: -
D: TRBD1
J: TRBJ2-7
V: TRBV29-1
DNA: TGCAGCGTTTGGGACAGGGTTGCTCAGGCCCCCTACGAGCAGTACTTC
CDR3: CSVWDRVAQAPYEQYF

length: 13
size: -
D: TRBD1
J: TRBJ2-7
V: TRBV30
DNA: TGTGCCTGGAGCTTGGACAGGGGCGCAGGGCAGTACTTC
CDR3: CAWSLDRGAGQYF

length: 14
size: -
D: -
J: TRBJ2-1
V: TRBV7-9
DNA: TGTGCCAGCAGCTTCGGGACATCTTACAATGAGCAGTTCTTC
CDR3: CASSFGTSYNEQFF

length: 12
size: -
D: -
J: TRBJ2-3
V: TRBV5-1
DNA: TGCGCCAGCAGCCCCCCCACAGATACGCAGTATTTT
CDR3: CASSPPTDTQYF

length: 11
size: once
D: -
J: TRBJ2-7
V: TRBV29-1
DNA: TGCAGCGTTGGGGACCTCTACGAGCAGTACTTC
CDR3: CSVGDLYEQYF

length: 16
size: -
D: TRBD2
J: TRBJ2-2
V: TRBV7-3
DNA: TGTGCCAGCAGCTTAGGCCCAGCGGGAGCTACCGGGGAGCTGTTTTTT
CDR3: CASSLGPAGATGELFF

length: 15
size: -
D: TRBD2
J: TRBJ2-7
V: TRBV7-8
DNA: TGTGCCAGCAGCTCCGGGACTAGCGGGATATTTGAGCAGTACTTC
CDR3: CASSSGTSGIFEQYF